The 12 T cell receptor beta chains presented below share a single source sample, sequenced in a study of blood T cell repertoires in COVID-19. Sequencing was performed with immunoSEQ multiplex PCR; in TCRdb, only in-frame clones are kept and a portion is missing. This table holds 200,000 to 250,000 clones, roughly four fifths found once. What was sequenced was PBMCs or T cells enriched from blood (not recorded which). These receptors all stem from a woman aged 45-59 years who had been exposed to COVID-19.

The chain links TRBV2 to TRBJ2-3, with 9 nucleotides matching TRBD1. The CDR3 has 14 residues. Germline V gene data show CDR1 as SNHLY and CDR2 as FYNNEI. Losses at the gene ends were 6 bases for V and 3 bases for J; bases not matched to a gene: 4. This CDR3 reads CASRVDRGTDTQYF. The CDR3 bases are TGTGCCAGCAGGGTGGACAGGGGAACAGATACGCAGTATTTT.

V is TRBV3-1 (or the pseudogene TRBV3-2) and J is TRBJ1-1; a possible D gene is TRBD1 (5 bases). V was shortened by 5 bases and J by 4 bases, with 14 bases between the two germline ends. Germline V CDR1 and CDR2: LGHDT, YNNKEL (reference sequence). The CDR3 contains 14 residues. The CDR3 nucleotides read TGTGCCAGCAGCTCACTCCCAGGGTTCACTGAAGCTTTCTTT. Protein sequence: CASSSLPGFTEAFF.

The chain employs TRBV3-1 (or the pseudogene TRBV3-2) and TRBJ1-6; D is unresolved. The ends were cut back, 1 base at V and 10 bases at J, with 14 bases in the middle. Germline-derived CDR1 and CDR2 are LGHDT and YNNKEL (reference sequence). The CDR3 totals 15 residues. This CDR3 reads CASSQGEGERSPLHF. Here the CDR3 DNA reads TGTGCCAGCAGCCAAGGGGAGGGAGAAAGATCACCCCTCCACTTT.

This clone has just a few counts. The genes are TRBV27 and TRBJ1-1; no clear D. Germline V CDR1 and CDR2: MNHEY, SMNVEV (reference sequence). The CDR3 runs to 14 residues. V gave up 5 bases and J gave up 5 bases, with 15 bases separating them. The CDR3 DNA reads as TGTGCCAGCAGTCTCCCGCTAGTGGGTACTGAAGCTTTCTTT. This codes for CASSLPLVGTEAFF.

This clone was counted once. V and J are TRBV15 and TRBJ2-4, with 8 bases identical to TRBD1. This CDR3 contains 15 residues. CDR1 is LNHNV and CDR2 is YYDKDF in the germline V gene (reference sequence). Unmatched junction bases numbered 13, after V lost 4 bases and J lost 11 bases. Written as DNA, the CDR3 is TGTGCCACCAGCACCAGGACGGGACAGGTTGGGTTTCAGTACTTC. It codes for CATSTRTGQVGFQYF.

Only a few counts were recorded for this clone. The V and J genes are TRBV5-1 and TRBJ1-1; 8 bases line up with TRBD1. The CDR3 runs 16 residues. After removal of 2 bases from V and 4 bases from J, the junction contained 10 bases not matched to a gene. The germline V gene encodes CDR1 SGHRS and CDR2 YFSETQ. CDR3 bases: TGCGCCAGCAGCTTAGATATGGCAGGGGGCTTCACTGAAGCTTTCTTT. Translating gives CASSLDMAGGFTEAFF.

This clone was seen just once. The rearrangement links TRBV6-5 to TRBJ2-1; TRBD1 matches 8 bases. Germline trimming cut 2 bases from V and 13 bases from J; bases unmatched to any gene: 4. The CDR3 spans 12 residues. Germline V gives CDR1 MNHEY, CDR2 SVGAGI. The CDR3: CASSYRTGRQFF. DNA of the CDR3: TGTGCCAGCAGTTACCGGACAGGGAGACAGTTCTTC.

This rearrangement joins TRBV3-1 (or the pseudogene TRBV3-2) to TRBJ1-2; D perhaps matches TRBD1 (6 bases). The CDR3 extends over 15 amino acids. V dropped 0 bases and J dropped 4 bases, with 12 bases sitting between them. Germline-derived CDR1 and CDR2 are LGHDT and YNNKEL (reference sequence). The CDR3 DNA reads TGTGCCAGCAGCCAAGATCAGGGGATTTCCTATGGCTACACCTTC. Amino acids: CASSQDQGISYGYTF.

On this clone itself: One end of the junction varies from germline; a read error may be responsible. J is TRBJ1-5 and V is TRBV7-8; D is possibly TRBD1 (6 bases). This CDR3 has 14 residues. Germline V gene sequence: CDR1 SGHVS, CDR2 FQNEAQ. This CDR3 is CASTLTGLEQPQHF. CDR3 coding DNA: TGTGCCAGCACCTTAACAGGGCTGGAACAGCCCCAGCATTTT.

This clone was seen a single time. The rearrangement joins TRBV5-6 to TRBJ1-5; D remains unclear. The V gene lost 5 bases and the J gene lost 6 bases, with 12 bases spanning the gap. From germline, CDR1 is SGHDT and CDR2 YYEEEE. The CDR3 is 13 amino acids. The DNA of the CDR3 is TGTGCCAGCAGTTACAGTTATGGTCAGCCCCAGCATTTT. Translating gives CASSYSYGQPQHF.

The rearrangement joins TRBV19 to TRBJ1-2, with TRBD1 matching 8 bases. Germline trimming cut 5 bases from V and 2 bases from J; bases unmatched to any gene: 7. Per germline, CDR1 LNHDA and CDR2 SQIVND (reference sequence). The CDR3 has 15 amino acids. The CDR3 here is CASSGRQGPNYGYTF. CDR3 bases: TGTGCCAGTAGTGGTCGACAGGGGCCAAACTATGGCTACACCTTC. Based on the CDR3 plus reference TRBV19 and TRBJ1-2, the full variable domain is DGGITQSPKYLFRKEGQNVTLSCEQNLNHDAMYWYRQDPGQGLRLIYYSQIVNDFQKGDIAEGYSVSREKKESFPLTVTSAQKNPTAFYLCASSGRQGPNYGYTFGSGTRLTVV.

In this sample, this clone turned up a few times. The chain links TRBV28 to TRBJ2-2, with TRBD1 matching over 10 bases. The CDR3 runs 16 residues. Germline CDR1 MDHEN, CDR2 SYDVKM. The V and J ends lost 5 bases and 7 bases, in that order; junction bases with no gene match: 10. The CDR3 nucleotides read TGTGCCAGCAGTCCAGCCGGGACAGGGGTTAGCGGGGAGCTGTTTTTT. The encoded protein is CASSPAGTGVSGELFF.